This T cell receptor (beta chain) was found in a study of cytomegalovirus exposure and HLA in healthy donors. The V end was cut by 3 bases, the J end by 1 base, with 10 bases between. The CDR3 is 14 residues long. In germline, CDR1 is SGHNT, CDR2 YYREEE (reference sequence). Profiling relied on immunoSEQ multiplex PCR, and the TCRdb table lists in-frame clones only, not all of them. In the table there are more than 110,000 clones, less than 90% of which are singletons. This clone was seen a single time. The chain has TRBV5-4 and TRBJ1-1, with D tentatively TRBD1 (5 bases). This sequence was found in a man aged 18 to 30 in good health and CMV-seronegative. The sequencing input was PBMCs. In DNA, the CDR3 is TGTGCCAGCAGCTCCAGGCAGGGGAACACTGAAGCTTTCTTT. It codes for CASSSRQGNTEAFF.